The next 21 T cell receptor beta chains were all read from a single sample in a study of blood T cell repertoires in COVID-19 (dated by TCRdb to 2018 to 2020). The library was produced with the immunoSEQ multiplex PCR assay. Not all clones reach the TCRdb copy of this immuneACCESS table, which keeps in-frame sequences only. Checked studies attribute under half of the gap to unresolved V genes and leave the rest unexplained. This sample holds approximately 300,000 clones; roughly 87% were observed only once. The top ten constitute 1% of the sample. What was sequenced was peripheral blood. The receptors here all came from a man aged 45-60 years with active or convalescent COVID-19.

The table lists this clone with a count of one. The rearrangement links TRBV28 to TRBJ2-7; 11 positions agree with TRBD1. Per germline, CDR1 MDHEN and CDR2 SYDVKM. V shed 6 bases, J shed 2 bases, and the junction held 6 bases outside the gene matches. This CDR3 is built from 15 residues. CDR3 coding DNA: TGTGCCAGCAGGGGGACAGGGGGTCGACCCTACGAGCAGTACTTC. Amino acid sequence: CASRGTGGRPYEQYF.

The chain combines TRBV19 with TRBJ1-3; D may be TRBD1 (5 bases). V gave up 7 bases and J gave up 0 bases, with 19 bases separating them. This CDR3 region has 17 residues. CDR1 and CDR2 from the germline V gene are LNHDA and SQIVND (reference sequence). This chain's CDR3 is CASTNRDFLTSGNTIYF. In nucleotides, the CDR3 is TGTGCCAGTACTAACCGGGACTTCCTTACCTCTGGAAACACCATATATTTT. The entire variable domain, with the rest obtained from reference TRBV19 and TRBJ1-3, is as follows: DGGITQSPKYLFRKEGQNVTLSCEQNLNHDAMYWYRQDPGQGLRLIYYSQIVNDFQKGDIAEGYSVSREKKESFPLTVTSAQKNPTAFYLCASTNRDFLTSGNTIYFGEGSWLTVV.

The chain has TRBV10-2 and TRBJ1-3, with a possible D match to TRBD1 (5 bases). This CDR3 is 17 amino acids long. Germline CDR1 is WSHSY and CDR2 is SAAADI. V lost 5 bases to trimming and J lost 4 bases, with 21 bases between them. For the CDR3, the DNA is TGCGCCAGCAGTAAGAATGGCGACAGCGCCTTCGGAAACACCATATATTTT. Its translation: CASSKNGDSAFGNTIYF.

The J gene is TRBJ1-6, the V gene TRBV3-1 (or the pseudogene TRBV3-2); 9 nucleotides align to TRBD1. The CDR3 runs to 17 residues. In germline, CDR1 is LGHDT, CDR2 YNNKEL (reference sequence). V shed 0 bases, J shed 7 bases, and the junction held 7 bases outside the gene matches. CDR3 sequence reads: CASSQDPVGTGNSPLHF. CDR3 DNA sequence: TGTGCCAGCAGCCAAGATCCGGTCGGGACAGGGAATTCACCCCTCCACTTT.

The genes are TRBV7-2 and TRBJ2-1; D is perhaps TRBD2 (5 bases). The V end was cut by 3 bases, the J end by 9 bases, with 12 bases between. The CDR3 is made up of 13 amino acids. The germline gives CDR1 SGHTA, CDR2 FQGNSA. The CDR3 protein is CASSLGGPLEQFF. CDR3 in DNA: TGTGCCAGCAGCTTGGGCGGGCCCCTTGAGCAGTTCTTC.

The chain joins TRBV5-1 to TRBJ2-4; 8 nucleotides line up with TRBD1. This CDR3 spans 14 amino acids. V was clipped by 4 bases and J by 5 bases; unmatched bases: 5. The germline V gene has CDR1 SGHRS and CDR2 YFSETQ. CDR3 protein: CASSMTGAENIQYF. The CDR3 DNA sequence: TGCGCCAGCAGCATGACAGGGGCAGAAAACATTCAGTACTTC.

The V call is TRBV24-1, the J call TRBJ2-7; the match to TRBD2 covers 7 bases. CDR1 is KGHDR, CDR2 SFDVKD, per germline. J gave up 3 bases and V 3 bases, and 7 bases lay outside the gene matches. The length of the CDR3 is 15 residues. The CDR3 here is CATSDQTSWGYEQYF. CDR3 sequence (DNA): TGTGCCACCAGTGATCAGACTAGCTGGGGCTACGAGCAGTACTTC.

The chain uses TRBV5-4 and TRBJ2-1, with 8 bases matching TRBD2. Germline lookup yields CDR1 SGHNT and CDR2 YYREEE (reference sequence). The CDR3 runs 16 residues. Losses at the gene ends were 4 bases for V and 0 bases for J; bases not matched to a gene: 6. The CDR3 protein is CASSRAGGASYNEQFF. DNA for the CDR3: TGTGCCAGCAGCCGGGCCGGGGGGGCCTCCTACAATGAGCAGTTCTTC.

Here the CDR3 reads CATAWTSDSEQFF. The CDR3 DNA sequence: TGTGCCACCGCCTGGACTAGCGACTCCGAGCAGTTCTTC. This chain links TRBV6-4 with TRBJ2-1; 9 nucleotides agree with TRBD2. This CDR3 spans 13 amino acids. J gave up 10 bases and V 10 bases, and 11 bases lay outside the gene matches. CDR1 is MRHNA, CDR2 SNTAGT, per germline.

CDR3 DNA sequence: TGTGCCAGCAGCGTCGGACAGGGCTACGAGCAGTACTTC. The encoded protein is CASSVGQGYEQYF. The rearrangement joins TRBV7-3 to TRBJ2-7; 8 bases agree with TRBD1. Losses at the gene ends were 5 bases for V and 3 bases for J; bases not matched to a gene: 3. The CDR3 has 13 amino acids. Per germline, CDR1 SGHTA and CDR2 FQGTGA.

This sequence joins TRBV2 and TRBJ2-1; TRBD2 aligns across 7 bases. CDR3 size: 15 residues. CDR1 is SNHLY and CDR2 is FYNNEI in the germline V gene. The junction had 9 bases not matched to a gene; V was cut back by 6 bases and J by 4 bases. The CDR3 loop reads CASSPPSGGYNEQFF. CDR3 DNA sequence: TGTGCCAGCAGCCCCCCCTCCGGGGGGTACAATGAGCAGTTCTTC.

This chain links TRBV5-1 with TRBJ1-2; D remains ambiguous. This CDR3 region has 17 residues. Trimming removed 0 bases from V and 4 bases from J, with 19 bases in between. The germline gives CDR1 SGHRS, CDR2 YFSETQ. Here the CDR3 DNA reads TGCGCCAGCAGCTTGGGGTCCCCCCGAGGGAATATCTATGGCTACACCTTC. Its translation: CASSLGSPRGNIYGYTF. The whole variable domain, filled in from reference TRBV5-1 and TRBJ1-2, reads KAGVTQTPRYLIKTRGQQVTLSCSPISGHRSVSWYQQTPGQGLQFLFEYFSETQRNKGNFPGRFSGRQFSNSRSEMNVSTLELGDSALYLCASSLGSPRGNIYGYTFGSGTRLTVV.

The chain couples TRBV6-1 to TRBJ1-4, with D possibly being TRBD1 (6 bases). The CDR3 length is 17 residues. Germline CDR1 reads MNHNS; CDR2 reads SASEGT. Trimming pared 6 bases from V and 7 bases from J, leaving 24 bases between. CDR3 sequence: CASSEFGQPADTEKLFF. CDR3 coding DNA: TGTGCCAGCAGCGAATTTGGACAGCCCGCCGACACTGAAAAACTGTTTTTT.

V is TRBV7-2 and J is TRBJ2-3; TRBD2 aligns across 7 bases. CDR1 and CDR2 (germline): SGHTA, FQGNSA. The CDR3 contains 16 residues. With V trimmed by 4 bases and J by 0 bases, 7 bases remained unmatched. CDR3 coding DNA: TGTGCCAGCAGCTCCTCAAGCGGGGTCAGCACAGATACGCAGTATTTT. Residues: CASSSSSGVSTDTQYF.

V gene TRBV18 combines with J gene TRBJ1-1, with D maybe TRBD1 (5 bases). Germline V gene lookup returns CDR1 KGHSH and CDR2 LQKENI. The CDR3 loop spans 15 amino acids. V lost 6 bases to trimming and J lost 0 bases, with 14 bases between them. This chain's CDR3 is CASSPSQGLNTEAFF. CDR3 DNA sequence: TGTGCCAGCTCCCCGTCCCAGGGATTGAACACTGAAGCTTTCTTT.

The chain has TRBV6-6 and TRBJ1-2; D remains unclear. This CDR3 contains 13 residues. V lost 1 base to trimming and J lost 7 bases, with 10 bases between them. Germline V gene sequence: CDR1 MNHNY, CDR2 SVGAGI (reference sequence). CDR3 amino acids: CASSYLEHGGYTF. Written as DNA, the CDR3 is TGTGCCAGCAGTTACTTGGAGCACGGTGGCTACACCTTC.

The chain combines TRBV5-1 with TRBJ1-5; 7 bases fit TRBD1. V shed 0 bases and J 0 bases; nucleotides not matched to a gene: 3. The germline V gene encodes CDR1 SGHRS and CDR2 YFSETQ. The CDR3 extends over 16 amino acids. CDR3 sequence reads: CASSLGQGNSNQPQHF. In nucleotides, the CDR3 is TGCGCCAGCAGCTTGGGACAGGGTAATAGCAATCAGCCCCAGCATTTT.

The V call is TRBV28, the J call TRBJ2-7, with TRBD1 matching over 7 bases. V shed 5 bases and J 1 base; nucleotides not matched to a gene: 14. CDR3 size: 17 residues. CDR1 and CDR2 from the germline V gene are MDHEN and SYDVKM. DNA for the CDR3: TGTGCCAGCAGTCCCTTGTTAGGGGCAGGGGGATCCTACGAGCAGTACTTC. Protein: CASSPLLGAGGSYEQYF.

The rearrangement uses TRBV19 and TRBJ1-3; a possible D gene is TRBD1 (5 bases). Germline CDR1 is LNHDA and CDR2 is SQIVND (reference sequence). V lost 6 bases and J lost 2, with 17 bases in between. The CDR3 contains 16 residues. CDR3 sequence: CASSPFVGGPGNTIYF. The CDR3 nucleotides read TGTGCCAGTAGCCCGTTCGTGGGGGGACCTGGAAACACCATATATTTT.

The DNA for the CDR3 is TGTGCCAGCAGCCCGACCGGGTCTGGAGAGACCCAGTACTTC. Translation gives CASSPTGSGETQYF. The chain links TRBV7-3 to TRBJ2-5; D gene unclear. This CDR3 contains 14 residues. Germline assignment: CDR1 SGHTA and CDR2 FQGTGA. V was trimmed by 5 bases and J by 4 bases, leaving 14 bases between them.

V is TRBV6-5 and J is TRBJ2-7; TRBD2 might be the D (7 bases). The CDR3 spans 15 residues. V gave up 7 bases and J gave up 6 bases, with 22 bases separating them. Germline values: CDR1 MNHEY, CDR2 SVGAGI. CDR3 sequence: CASISLGGGALEQYF. CDR3 bases: TGTGCCAGCATCTCGCTAGGTGGGGGGGCCCTCGAGCAGTACTTC.